Shown below are 3 T cell receptor beta chains from a single sample sequenced in a study of PD-1 blockade in mismatch repair-deficient tumors (TCRdb year 2017). Libraries were made using the immunoSEQ multiplex PCR assay. Held by TCRdb, this immuneACCESS table contains in-frame sequences only and omits some clones. Under half of the omission traces to an unresolved V gene where checked; the cause of the rest is unknown. In all, the sample holds some 120,000 clones, and around three quarters of those were seen once. The ten largest clones capture less than 5.5% of the sample. Sample: peripheral blood, taken about 60 weeks after starting pembrolizumab. The source of these receptors is an adult with mismatch repair-deficient cancer.

V usage is TRBV2 and J usage is TRBJ2-7, with a tentative D call TRBD2 (5 bases). The CDR3 spans 16 residues. Germline V CDR1 and CDR2: SNHLY, FYNNEI. Trimming pared 7 bases from V and 5 bases from J, leaving 24 bases between. The CDR3 DNA sequence: TGTGCCAGCAAAAACACAAGGACGACGGGAAAGGACGAGCAGTACTTC. It is translated as CASKNTRTTGKDEQYF.

The genes are TRBV29-1 and TRBJ2-1; 8 bases align to TRBD2. Germline CDR1 reads SQVTM; CDR2 reads ANQGSEA. CDR3 length: 16 residues. V trimming: 6 bases; J trimming: 4 bases; junction bases outside the gene matches: 14. CDR3 bases: TGCAGCGTGTCCCCTCCGGCTAGCGGGCGGTACAATGAGCAGTTCTTC. Its protein product is CSVSPPASGRYNEQFF.

The chain has TRBV6-1 and TRBJ1-1; 7 bases match TRBD1. The V and J ends lost 9 bases and 3 bases, in that order; junction bases with no gene match: 10. This CDR3 is 14 amino acids long. Germline-derived CDR1 and CDR2 are MNHNS and SASEGT. CDR3 sequence reads: CASPQDRSYTEAFF. In DNA, the CDR3 is TGTGCCAGTCCCCAGGACAGGTCGTACACTGAAGCTTTCTTT.